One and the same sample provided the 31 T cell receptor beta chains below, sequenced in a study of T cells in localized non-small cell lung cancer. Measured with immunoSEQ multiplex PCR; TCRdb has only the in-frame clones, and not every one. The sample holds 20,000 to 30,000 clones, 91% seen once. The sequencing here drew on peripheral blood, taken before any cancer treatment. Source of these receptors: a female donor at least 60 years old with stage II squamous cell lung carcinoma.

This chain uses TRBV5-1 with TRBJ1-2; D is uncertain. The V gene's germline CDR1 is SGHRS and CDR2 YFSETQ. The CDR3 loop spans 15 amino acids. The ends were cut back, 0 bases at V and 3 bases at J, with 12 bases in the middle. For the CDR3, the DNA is TGCGCCAGCAGCTTGGCAACGGACTCCCACTATGGCTACACCTTC. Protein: CASSLATDSHYGYTF. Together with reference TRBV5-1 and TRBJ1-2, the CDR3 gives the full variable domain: KAGVTQTPRYLIKTRGQQVTLSCSPISGHRSVSWYQQTPGQGLQFLFEYFSETQRNKGNFPGRFSGRQFSNSRSEMNVSTLELGDSALYLCASSLATDSHYGYTFGSGTRLTVV.

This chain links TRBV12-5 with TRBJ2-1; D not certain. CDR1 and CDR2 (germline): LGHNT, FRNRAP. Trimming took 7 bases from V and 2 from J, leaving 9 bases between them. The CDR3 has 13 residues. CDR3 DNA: TGTGCTAGTGAACAGTGGCCCTACAATGAGCAGTTCTTC. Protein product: CASEQWPYNEQFF.

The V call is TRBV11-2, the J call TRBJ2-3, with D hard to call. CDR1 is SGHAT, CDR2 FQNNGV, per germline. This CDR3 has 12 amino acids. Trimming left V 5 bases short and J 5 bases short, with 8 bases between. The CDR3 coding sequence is TGTGCCAGCAGCGCCTTCGAAGATACGCAGTATTTT. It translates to CASSAFEDTQYF.

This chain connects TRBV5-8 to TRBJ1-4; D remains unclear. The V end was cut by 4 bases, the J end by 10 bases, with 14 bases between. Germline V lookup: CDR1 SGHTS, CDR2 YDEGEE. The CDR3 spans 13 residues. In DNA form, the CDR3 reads TGTGCCAGCAGCCTACAGAAAAAGACAAAACTGTTTTTT. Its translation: CASSLQKKTKLFF.

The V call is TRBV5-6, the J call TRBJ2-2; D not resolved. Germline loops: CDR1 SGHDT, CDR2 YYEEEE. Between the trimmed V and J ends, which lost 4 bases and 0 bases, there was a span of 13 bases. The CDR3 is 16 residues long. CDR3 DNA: TGTGCCAGCAGCCGACTCTCAGCCTCGAACACCGGGGAGCTGTTTTTT. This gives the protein CASSRLSASNTGELFF.

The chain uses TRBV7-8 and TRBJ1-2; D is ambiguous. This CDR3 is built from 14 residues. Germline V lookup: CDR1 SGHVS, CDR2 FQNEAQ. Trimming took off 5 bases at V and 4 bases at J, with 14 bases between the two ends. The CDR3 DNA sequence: TGTGCCAGCAGCGCCCCAGGTCTGGGCTATGGCTACACCTTC. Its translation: CASSAPGLGYGYTF.

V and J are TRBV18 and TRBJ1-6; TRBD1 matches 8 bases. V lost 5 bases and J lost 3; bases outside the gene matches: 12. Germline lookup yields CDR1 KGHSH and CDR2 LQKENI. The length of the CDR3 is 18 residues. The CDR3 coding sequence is TGTGCCAGCTCAGGCGGGACAGGAGGTATCTTCTATAATTCACCCCTCCACTTT. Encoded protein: CASSGGTGGIFYNSPLHF. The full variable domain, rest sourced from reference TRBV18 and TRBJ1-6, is NAGVMQNPRHLVRRRGQEARLRCSPMKGHSHVYWYRQLPEEGLKFMVYLQKENIIDESGMPKERFSAEFPKEGPSILRIQQVVRGDSAAYFCASSGGTGGIFYNSPLHFGNGTRLTVT.

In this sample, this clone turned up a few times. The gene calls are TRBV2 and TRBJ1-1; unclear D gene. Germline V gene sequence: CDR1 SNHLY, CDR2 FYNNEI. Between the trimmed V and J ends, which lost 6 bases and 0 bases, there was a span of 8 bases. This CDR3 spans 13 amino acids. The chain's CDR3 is CASSRTVNTEAFF. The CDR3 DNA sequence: TGTGCCAGCAGCCGGACGGTGAACACTGAAGCTTTCTTT.

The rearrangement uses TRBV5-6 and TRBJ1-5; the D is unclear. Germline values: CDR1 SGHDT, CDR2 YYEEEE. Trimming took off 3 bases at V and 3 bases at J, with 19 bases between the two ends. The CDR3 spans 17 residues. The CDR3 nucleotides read TGTGCCAGCAGCTCCAGACCCGAGGCGGGGTTCAATCAGCCCCAGCATTTT. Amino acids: CASSSRPEAGFNQPQHF.

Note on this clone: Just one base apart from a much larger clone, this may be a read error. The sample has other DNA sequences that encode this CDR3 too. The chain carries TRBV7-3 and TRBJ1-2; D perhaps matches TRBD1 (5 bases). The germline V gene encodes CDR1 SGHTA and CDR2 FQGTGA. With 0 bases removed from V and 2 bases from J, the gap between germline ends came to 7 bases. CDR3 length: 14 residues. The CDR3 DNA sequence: TGTGCCAGCAGCTTAACCCCAGGGAACTATGGCTACACCTTC. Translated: CASSLTPGNYGYTF.

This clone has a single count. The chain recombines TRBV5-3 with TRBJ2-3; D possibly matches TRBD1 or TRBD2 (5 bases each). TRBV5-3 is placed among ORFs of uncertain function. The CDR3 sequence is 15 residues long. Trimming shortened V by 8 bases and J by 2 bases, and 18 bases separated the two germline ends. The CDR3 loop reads CASSHSGTLTDTQYF. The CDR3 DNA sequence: TGTGCCAGCAGCCATTCCGGGACCCTCACAGATACGCAGTATTTT.

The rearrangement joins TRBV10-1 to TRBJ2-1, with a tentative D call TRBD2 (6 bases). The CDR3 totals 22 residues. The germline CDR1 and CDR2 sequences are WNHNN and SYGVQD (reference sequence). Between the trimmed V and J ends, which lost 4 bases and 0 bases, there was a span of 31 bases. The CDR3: CASSGTLPGDSPWKGSYNEQFF. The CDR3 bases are TGCGCCAGCAGTGGGACCTTACCGGGAGACAGTCCCTGGAAGGGCTCCTACAATGAGCAGTTCTTC.

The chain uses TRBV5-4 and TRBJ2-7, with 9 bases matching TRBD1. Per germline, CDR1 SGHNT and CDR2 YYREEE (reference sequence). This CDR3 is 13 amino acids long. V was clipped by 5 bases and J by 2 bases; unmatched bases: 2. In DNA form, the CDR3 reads TGTGCCAGCAGTCGGGACAGGGCCTACGAGCAGTACTTC. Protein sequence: CASSRDRAYEQYF.

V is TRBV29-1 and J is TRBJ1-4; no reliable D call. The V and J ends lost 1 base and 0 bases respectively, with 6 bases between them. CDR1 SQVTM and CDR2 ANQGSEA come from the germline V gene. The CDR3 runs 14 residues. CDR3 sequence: CSVEAGATNEKLFF. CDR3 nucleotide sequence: TGCAGCGTTGAAGCCGGAGCAACTAATGAAAAACTGTTTTTT.

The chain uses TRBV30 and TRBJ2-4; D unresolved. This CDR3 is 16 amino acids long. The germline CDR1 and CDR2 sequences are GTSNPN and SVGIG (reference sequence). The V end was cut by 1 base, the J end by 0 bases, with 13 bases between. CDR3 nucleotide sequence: TGTGCCTGGAGTGATGGCTTATCTGTAGCCAAAAACATTCAGTACTTC. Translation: CAWSDGLSVAKNIQYF.

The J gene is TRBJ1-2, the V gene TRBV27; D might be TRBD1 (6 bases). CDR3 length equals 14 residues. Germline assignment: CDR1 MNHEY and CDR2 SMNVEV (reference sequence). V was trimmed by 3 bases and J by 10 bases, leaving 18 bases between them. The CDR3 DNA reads TGTGCCAGCAGTTTGGGGGGCCCACAGGTCGCCTACACCTTC. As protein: CASSLGGPQVAYTF.

The DNA of the CDR3 is TGCGCCAGCAGCCTCGACTTCCCTGGGGGGACCCAGTACTTC. Encoded protein: CASSLDFPGGTQYF. The chain recombines TRBV5-1 with TRBJ2-5; D assignment may be TRBD1 or TRBD2 (5 bases each). CDR3 length: 14 residues. The germline gives CDR1 SGHRS, CDR2 YFSETQ. Trimming left V 4 bases short and J 7 bases short, with 17 bases between.

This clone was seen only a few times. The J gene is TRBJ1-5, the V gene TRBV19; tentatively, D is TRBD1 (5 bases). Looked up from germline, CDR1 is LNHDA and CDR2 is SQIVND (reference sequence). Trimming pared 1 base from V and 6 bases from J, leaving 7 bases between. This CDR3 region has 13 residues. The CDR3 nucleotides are TGTGCCAGTAGTATAGGTGGGGCTCAGCCCCAGCATTTT. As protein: CASSIGGAQPQHF.

CDR3: CASRPSGGVREQFF. CDR3 coding DNA: TGTGCCAGTCGACCTAGCGGGGGGGTACGTGAGCAGTTCTTC. The chain employs TRBV6-5 and TRBJ2-1; 12 positions match TRBD2. Unmatched junction bases numbered 9, after V lost 9 bases and J lost 9 bases. Per the germline V gene, CDR1 is MNHEY and CDR2 is SVGAGI. The CDR3 length is 14 residues.

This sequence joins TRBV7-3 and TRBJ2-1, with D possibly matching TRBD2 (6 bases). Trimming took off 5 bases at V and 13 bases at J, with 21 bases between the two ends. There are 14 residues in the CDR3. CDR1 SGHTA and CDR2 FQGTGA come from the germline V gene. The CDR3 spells CASSPFSGSEDQFF. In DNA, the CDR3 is TGTGCCAGCAGCCCATTCAGCGGGTCCGAGGATCAGTTCTTC.

The DNA of the CDR3 is TGTGCCAGCATTCGGGACTACCAAGAGACCCAGTACTTC. Amino acids: CASIRDYQETQYF. The V call is TRBV2, the J call TRBJ2-5; D might be TRBD2 (6 bases). Germline CDR1 and CDR2: SNHLY and FYNNEI. Deletions cut 7 bases from V and 0 bases from J, with 9 bases between. This CDR3 is built from 13 residues.

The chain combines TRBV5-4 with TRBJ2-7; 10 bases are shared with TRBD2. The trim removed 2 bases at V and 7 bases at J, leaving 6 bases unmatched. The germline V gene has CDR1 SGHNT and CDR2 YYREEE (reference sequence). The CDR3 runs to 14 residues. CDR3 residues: CASSFRLAGDEQYF. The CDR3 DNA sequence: TGTGCCAGCAGCTTTAGGCTAGCGGGAGATGAGCAGTACTTC.

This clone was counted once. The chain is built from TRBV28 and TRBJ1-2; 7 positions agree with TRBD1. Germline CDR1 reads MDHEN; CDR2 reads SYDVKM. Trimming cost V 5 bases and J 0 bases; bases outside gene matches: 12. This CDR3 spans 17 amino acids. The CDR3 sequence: CASSKTATGKANYGYTF. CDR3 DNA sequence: TGTGCCAGCAGTAAAACCGCGACAGGGAAGGCTAACTATGGCTACACCTTC.

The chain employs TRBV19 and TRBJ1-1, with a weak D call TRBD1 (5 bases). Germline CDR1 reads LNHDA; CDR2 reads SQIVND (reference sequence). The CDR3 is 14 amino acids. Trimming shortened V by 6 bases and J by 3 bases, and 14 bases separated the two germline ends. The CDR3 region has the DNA TGTGCCAGTAGGGCTAGGGACGACTACACTGAAGCTTTCTTT. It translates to CASRARDDYTEAFF.

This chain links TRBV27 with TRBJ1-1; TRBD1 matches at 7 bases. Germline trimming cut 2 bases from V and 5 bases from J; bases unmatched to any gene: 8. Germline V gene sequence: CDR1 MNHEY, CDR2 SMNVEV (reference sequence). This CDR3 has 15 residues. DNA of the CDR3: TGTGCCAGCAGTTTAGGGGCAGGGGGGTGGACTGAAGCTTTCTTT. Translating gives CASSLGAGGWTEAFF.

The CDR3 loop reads CASSSGPGGEGTQYF. The CDR3, as DNA: TGCGCCAGCAGCTCTGGCCCTGGGGGAGAGGGGACCCAGTACTTC. The chain links TRBV5-1 to TRBJ2-5; TRBD1 or TRBD2 may be the D gene (5 bases each). The CDR3 extends over 15 amino acids. Germline CDR1 is SGHRS and CDR2 is YFSETQ. Trimming pared 3 bases from V and 7 bases from J, leaving 19 bases between. Complete variable domain (other parts from reference TRBV5-1 and TRBJ2-5): KAGVTQTPRYLIKTRGQQVTLSCSPISGHRSVSWYQQTPGQGLQFLFEYFSETQRNKGNFPGRFSGRQFSNSRSEMNVSTLELGDSALYLCASSSGPGGEGTQYFGPGTRLLVL.

CDR3 DNA sequence: TGCGCCAGCAGCCAAGATAGGGGGCTCTACTATGGCTACACCTTC. Its translation is CASSQDRGLYYGYTF. V and J are TRBV4-1 and TRBJ1-2; TRBD1 agrees at 7 bases. In germline, CDR1 is MGHRA, CDR2 YSYEKL. The CDR3 is made up of 15 amino acids. V lost 0 bases, J lost 3 bases, and 4 bases stayed unmatched.

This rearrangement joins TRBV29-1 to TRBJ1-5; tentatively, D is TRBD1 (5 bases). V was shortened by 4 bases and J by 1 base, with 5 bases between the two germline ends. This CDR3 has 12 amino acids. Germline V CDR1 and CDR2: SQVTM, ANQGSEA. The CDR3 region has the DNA TGCAGCGTTGGGGGGAGCAATCAGCCCCAGCATTTT. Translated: CSVGGSNQPQHF.

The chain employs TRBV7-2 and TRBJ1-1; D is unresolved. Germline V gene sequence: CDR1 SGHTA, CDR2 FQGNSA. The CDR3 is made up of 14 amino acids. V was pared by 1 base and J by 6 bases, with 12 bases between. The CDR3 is CASSLGVGIAEAFF. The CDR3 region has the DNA TGTGCCAGCAGCTTAGGTGTGGGGATTGCTGAAGCTTTCTTT.

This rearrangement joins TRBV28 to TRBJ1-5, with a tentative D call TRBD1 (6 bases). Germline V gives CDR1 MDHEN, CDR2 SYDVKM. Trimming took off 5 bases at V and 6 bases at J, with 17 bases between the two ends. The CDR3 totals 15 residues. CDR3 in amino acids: CASSISWGAAQPQHF. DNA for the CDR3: TGTGCCAGCAGTATTTCGTGGGGGGCTGCTCAGCCCCAGCATTTT.

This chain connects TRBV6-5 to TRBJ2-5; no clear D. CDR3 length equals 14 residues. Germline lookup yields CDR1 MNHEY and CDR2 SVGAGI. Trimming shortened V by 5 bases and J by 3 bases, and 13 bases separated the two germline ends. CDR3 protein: CASSHPRMEETQYF. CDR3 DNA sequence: TGTGCCAGCAGTCACCCCAGGATGGAAGAGACCCAGTACTTC.